The clone carrying this T cell receptor (delta chain) turned up a few times. What it binds is not known. TCRdb called clones from the PCR reads again using CATT. The data hold several thousand delta-chain clones, with 35% to 45% observed a single time. This sample is part of a study of human gamma delta and Vdelta1 T cells. Germline CDR1 and CDR2: TSWWSYY and QGS. The CDR3 totals 16 residues. Trimming took 1 base from V and 0 from J, leaving 9 bases between them. Study observations and caveats: Polyclonal Delta One T cells reportedly showed broad cytotoxic targeting of acute myeloid leukemia.

Sequencing was performed on Vdelta1 gamma-delta T cells from blood grown in culture (DOT cells). The origin of this receptor is a human donor in good health. The V call is TRDV1, the J call TRDJ2; D not certain. The CDR3 DNA sequence: TGTGCTCTTGGGGAACCGCTCCTTGCTTTGACAGCACAACTCTTCTTT. Its translation is CALGEPLLALTAQLFF.